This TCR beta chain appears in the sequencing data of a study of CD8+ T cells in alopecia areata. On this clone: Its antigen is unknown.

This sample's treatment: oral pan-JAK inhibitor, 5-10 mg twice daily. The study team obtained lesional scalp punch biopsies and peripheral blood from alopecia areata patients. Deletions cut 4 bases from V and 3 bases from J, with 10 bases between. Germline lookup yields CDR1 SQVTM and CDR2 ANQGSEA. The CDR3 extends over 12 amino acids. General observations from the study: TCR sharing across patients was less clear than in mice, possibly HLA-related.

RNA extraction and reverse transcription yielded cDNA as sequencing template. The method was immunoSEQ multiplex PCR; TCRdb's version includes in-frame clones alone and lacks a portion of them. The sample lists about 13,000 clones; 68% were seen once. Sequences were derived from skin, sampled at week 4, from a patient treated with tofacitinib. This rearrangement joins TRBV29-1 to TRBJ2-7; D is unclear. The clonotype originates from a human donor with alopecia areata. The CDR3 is CSVGLGFYEQYF. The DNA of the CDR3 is TGCAGCGTTGGCCTGGGATTCTACGAGCAGTACTTC.